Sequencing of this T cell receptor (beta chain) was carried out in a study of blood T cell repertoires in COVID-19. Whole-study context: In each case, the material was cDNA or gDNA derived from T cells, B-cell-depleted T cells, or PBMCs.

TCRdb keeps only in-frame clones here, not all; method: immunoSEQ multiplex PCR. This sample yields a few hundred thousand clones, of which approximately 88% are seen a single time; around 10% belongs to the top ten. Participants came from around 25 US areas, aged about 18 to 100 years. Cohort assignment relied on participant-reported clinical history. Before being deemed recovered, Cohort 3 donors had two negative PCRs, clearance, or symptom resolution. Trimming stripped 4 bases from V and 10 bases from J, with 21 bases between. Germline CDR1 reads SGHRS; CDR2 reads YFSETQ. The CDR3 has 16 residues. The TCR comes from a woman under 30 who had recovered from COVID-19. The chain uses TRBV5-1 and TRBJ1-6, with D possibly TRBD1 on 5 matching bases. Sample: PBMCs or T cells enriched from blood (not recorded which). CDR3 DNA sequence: TGCGCCAGCAGCGACCTGACCGTCGGGGGGACCTCACCCCTCCACTTT. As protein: CASSDLTVGGTSPLHF.